This TCR beta chain stems from a study of radiotherapy plus CTLA-4 blockade in lung cancer. Profiling relied on immunoSEQ multiplex PCR, and the TCRdb table lists in-frame clones only, not all of them. The sample contains approximately 52,000 clones, 65% to 85% of which appear only once. The sample in question was peripheral blood, obtained from a patient treated with radiotherapy plus ipilimumab. This receptor was identified in a human donor with non-small cell lung cancer whose response to radiotherapy plus ipilimumab could not be evaluated.

CDR3 in DNA: TGCGCCAGCTTTTTCGGGACAGGGGGAGATACGCAGTATTTT. Amino acid sequence: CASFFGTGGDTQYF. J is TRBJ2-3 and V is TRBV23-1, with 11 bases matching TRBD1. TRBV23-1 is noted as an ORF with a role that remains uncertain. The V gene end was trimmed by 8 bases and the J gene end by 5 bases; junction bases not matched to a gene: 6. This CDR3 spans 14 amino acids.